The T cell receptor beta chain described here comes from a study of molecular identifiers for immune sequencing clone quantification. Trimming removed 4 bases at V and 11 bases at J, with 14 bases between. The CDR3 sequence is 12 residues long. From germline, CDR1 is MGHRA and CDR2 YSYEKL. One entry per CDR3 protein, called by TCRdb with MiXCR from the PCR reads. The repertoire holds 7,500 to 10,000 distinct CDR3 sequences, roughly 21% seen once, with approximately 1.4% in the top ten. The material sequenced was naive CD8+ T cells from blood, with Jurkat cell RNA spiked in. Subset noted: FACS-sorted CD8+CD4-CCR7+CD45RA+ naive T cells. This clonotype was sampled from a human donor in good health. Some libraries in this study had Jurkat cell RNA spiked in. V and J are TRBV4-1 and TRBJ1-2; D not certain. The CDR3 nucleotides read TGCGCCAGCAGCCCACCTGGCCCACATTACACCTTC. This translates into CASSPPGPHYTF.